This paragraph reports one T cell receptor beta chain. Its specificity is not known. This sample is drawn from a study of cytomegalovirus exposure and HLA in healthy donors. Across the whole study: A prior analysis found about 120 million unique TCR beta sequences from 170 million or so T cells.

PCR involved 60 Vbeta and 13 Jbeta primers. Using immunoSEQ multiplex PCR, the repertoire was profiled, and TCRdb retains in-frame clones only, with some absent. The sample holds under 170,000 clones, about four fifths seen once. Study-level results: The classifier reportedly diagnosed cytomegalovirus status with high specificity and sensitivity. Reportedly, TCR beta sequences accurately predicted HLA-A and HLA-B alleles in most subjects.

Samples came from healthy bone marrow donors. Trimming shortened V by 1 base and J by 9 bases, and 16 bases separated the two germline ends. CDR1 and CDR2 from the germline V gene are LNHNV and YYDKDF (reference sequence). This CDR3 comprises 15 residues. The receptor's source is a human donor in good health. The specimen was PBMCs. The chain is built from TRBV15 and TRBJ1-3; no clear D. The CDR3 nucleotides read TGTGCCACCAGCAGAGGGGAGTTAGACCTGGGCACCATATATTTT. Translated, it gives CATSRGELDLGTIYF.